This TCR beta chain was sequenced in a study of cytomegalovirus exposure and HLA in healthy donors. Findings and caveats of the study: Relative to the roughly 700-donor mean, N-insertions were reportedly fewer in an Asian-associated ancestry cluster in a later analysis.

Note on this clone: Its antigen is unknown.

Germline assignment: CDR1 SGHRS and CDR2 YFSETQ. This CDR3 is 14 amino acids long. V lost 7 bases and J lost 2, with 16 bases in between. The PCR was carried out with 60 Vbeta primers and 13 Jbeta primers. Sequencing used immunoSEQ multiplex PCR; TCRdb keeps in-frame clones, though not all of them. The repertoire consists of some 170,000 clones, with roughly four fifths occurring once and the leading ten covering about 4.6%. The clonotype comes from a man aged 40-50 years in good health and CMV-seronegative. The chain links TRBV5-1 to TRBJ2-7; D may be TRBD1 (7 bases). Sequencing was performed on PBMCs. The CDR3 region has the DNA TGCGCCAGCCAGGGGGGACAACCACCCTACGAGCAGTACTTC. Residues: CASQGGQPPYEQYF.